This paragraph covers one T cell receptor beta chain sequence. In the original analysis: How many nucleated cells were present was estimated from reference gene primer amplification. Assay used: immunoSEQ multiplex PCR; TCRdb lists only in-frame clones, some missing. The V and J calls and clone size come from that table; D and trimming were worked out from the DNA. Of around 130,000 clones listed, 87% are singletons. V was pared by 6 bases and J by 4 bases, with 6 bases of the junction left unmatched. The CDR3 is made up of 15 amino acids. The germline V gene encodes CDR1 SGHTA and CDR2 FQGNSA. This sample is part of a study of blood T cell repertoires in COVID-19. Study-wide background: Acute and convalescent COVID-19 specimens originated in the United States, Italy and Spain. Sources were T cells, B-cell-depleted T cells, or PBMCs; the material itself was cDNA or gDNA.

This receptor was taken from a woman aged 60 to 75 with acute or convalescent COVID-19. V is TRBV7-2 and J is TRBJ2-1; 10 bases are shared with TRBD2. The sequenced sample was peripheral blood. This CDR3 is CASRGPGLAYNEQFF. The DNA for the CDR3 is TGTGCCAGCAGGGGCCCGGGACTAGCGTACAATGAGCAGTTCTTC.